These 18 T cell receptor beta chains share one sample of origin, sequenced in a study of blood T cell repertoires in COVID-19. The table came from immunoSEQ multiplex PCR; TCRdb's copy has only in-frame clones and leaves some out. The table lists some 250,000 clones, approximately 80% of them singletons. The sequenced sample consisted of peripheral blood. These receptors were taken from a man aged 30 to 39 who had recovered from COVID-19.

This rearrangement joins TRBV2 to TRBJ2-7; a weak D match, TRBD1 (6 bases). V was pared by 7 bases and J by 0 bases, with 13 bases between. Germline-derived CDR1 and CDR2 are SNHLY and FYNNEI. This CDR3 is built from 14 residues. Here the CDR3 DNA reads TGTGCCAGCATGCACAGGGAAACCTCCTACGAGCAGTACTTC. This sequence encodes CASMHRETSYEQYF.

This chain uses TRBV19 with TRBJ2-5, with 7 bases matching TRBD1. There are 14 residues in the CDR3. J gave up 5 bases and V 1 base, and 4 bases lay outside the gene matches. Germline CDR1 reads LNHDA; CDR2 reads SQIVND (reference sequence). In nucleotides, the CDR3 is TGTGCCAGTAGTATAGTAGGGGGCTACGAGACCCAGTACTTC. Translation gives CASSIVGGYETQYF.

Here the CDR3 reads CASSPLSRIEQYV. The DNA of the CDR3 is TGTGCCAGCAGCCCCCTTTCGAGGATTGAGCAGTACGTC. The rearrangement links TRBV7-9 to TRBJ2-7; D unclear. Per the germline V gene, CDR1 is SEHNR and CDR2 is FQNEAQ (reference sequence). This CDR3 is 13 amino acids long. V was trimmed by 5 bases and J by 7 bases, leaving 15 bases between them.

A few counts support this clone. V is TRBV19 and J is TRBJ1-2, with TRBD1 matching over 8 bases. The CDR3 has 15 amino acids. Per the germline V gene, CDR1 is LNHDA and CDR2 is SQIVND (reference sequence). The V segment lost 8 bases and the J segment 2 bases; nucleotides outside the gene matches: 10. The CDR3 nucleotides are TGTGCCAGTCTCTCAGACAGGGGAAACAACTATGGCTACACCTTC. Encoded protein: CASLSDRGNNYGYTF.

This chain's CDR3 is CASSIATLNYGYTF. For the CDR3, the DNA is TGTGCCAGTAGTATTGCTACTCTTAACTATGGCTACACCTTC. The chain joins TRBV19 to TRBJ1-2; D uncertain. Germline assignment: CDR1 LNHDA and CDR2 SQIVND (reference sequence). Between the trimmed V and J ends, which lost 3 bases and 1 base, there was a span of 9 bases. This CDR3 has 14 amino acids.

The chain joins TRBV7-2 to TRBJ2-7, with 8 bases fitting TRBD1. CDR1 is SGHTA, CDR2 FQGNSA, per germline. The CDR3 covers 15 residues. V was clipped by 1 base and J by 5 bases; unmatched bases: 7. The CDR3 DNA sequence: TGTGCCAGCAGCTTAGTATCAGGGGGCTCGGACGAGCAGTACTTC. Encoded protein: CASSLVSGGSDEQYF. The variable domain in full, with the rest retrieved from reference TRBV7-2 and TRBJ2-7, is GAGVSQSPSNKVTEKGKDVELRCDPISGHTALYWYRQSLGQGLEFLIYFQGNSAPDKSGLPSDRFSAERTGGSVSTLTIQRTQQEDSAVYLCASSLVSGGSDEQYFGPGTRLTVT.

The CDR3, as DNA: TGTGCCAGCAGTTTTGAAGCGGGGGGGCATCACAATGAGCAGTTCTTC. This sequence encodes CASSFEAGGHHNEQFF. The chain recombines TRBV28 with TRBJ2-1; 10 bases fit TRBD2. This CDR3 contains 16 residues. CDR1 and CDR2 (germline): MDHEN, SYDVKM. V was clipped by 3 bases and J by 5 bases; unmatched bases: 7.

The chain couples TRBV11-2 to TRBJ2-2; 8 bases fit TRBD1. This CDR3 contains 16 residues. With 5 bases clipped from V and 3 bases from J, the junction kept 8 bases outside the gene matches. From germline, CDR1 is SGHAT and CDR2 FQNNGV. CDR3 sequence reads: CASSPDRDSHTGELFF. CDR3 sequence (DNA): TGTGCCAGCAGCCCGGACAGGGACAGCCACACCGGGGAGCTGTTTTTT.

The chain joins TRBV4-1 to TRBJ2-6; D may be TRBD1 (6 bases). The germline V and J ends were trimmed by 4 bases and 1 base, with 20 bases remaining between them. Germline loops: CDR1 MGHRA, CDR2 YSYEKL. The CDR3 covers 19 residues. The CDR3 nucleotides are TGCGCCAGCAGCCCCACAATCAGGGGAATCCCATCTGGGGCCAACGTCCTGACTTTC. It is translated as CASSPTIRGIPSGANVLTF.

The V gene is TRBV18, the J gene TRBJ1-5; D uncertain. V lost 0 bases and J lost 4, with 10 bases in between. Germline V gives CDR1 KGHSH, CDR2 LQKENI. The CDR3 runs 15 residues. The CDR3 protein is CASSPPGRGNQPQHF. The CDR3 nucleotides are TGTGCCAGCTCACCACCAGGTCGAGGGAATCAGCCCCAGCATTTT.

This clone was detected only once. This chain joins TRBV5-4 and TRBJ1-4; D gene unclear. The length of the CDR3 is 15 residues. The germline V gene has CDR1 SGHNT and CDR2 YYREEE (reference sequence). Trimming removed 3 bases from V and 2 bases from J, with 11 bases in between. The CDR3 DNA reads TGTGCCAGCAGCTCTGACTACGCTACTAATGAAAAACTGTTTTTT. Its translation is CASSSDYATNEKLFF.

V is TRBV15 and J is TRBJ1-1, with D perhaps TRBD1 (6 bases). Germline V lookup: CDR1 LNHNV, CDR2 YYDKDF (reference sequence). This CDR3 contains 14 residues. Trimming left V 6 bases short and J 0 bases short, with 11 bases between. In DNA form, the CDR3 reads TGTGCCACCAGAGGGGGGGACCTGAACACTGAAGCTTTCTTT. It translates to CATRGGDLNTEAFF.

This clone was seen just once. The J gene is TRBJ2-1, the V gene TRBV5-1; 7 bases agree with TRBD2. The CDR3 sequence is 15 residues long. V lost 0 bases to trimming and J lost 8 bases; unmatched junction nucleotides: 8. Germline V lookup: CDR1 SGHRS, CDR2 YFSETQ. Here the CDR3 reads CASSLAPGGWDEQFF. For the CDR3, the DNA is TGCGCCAGCAGCTTGGCGCCGGGGGGTTGGGATGAGCAGTTCTTC. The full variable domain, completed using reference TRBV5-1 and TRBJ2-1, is KAGVTQTPRYLIKTRGQQVTLSCSPISGHRSVSWYQQTPGQGLQFLFEYFSETQRNKGNFPGRFSGRQFSNSRSEMNVSTLELGDSALYLCASSLAPGGWDEQFFGPGTRLTVL.

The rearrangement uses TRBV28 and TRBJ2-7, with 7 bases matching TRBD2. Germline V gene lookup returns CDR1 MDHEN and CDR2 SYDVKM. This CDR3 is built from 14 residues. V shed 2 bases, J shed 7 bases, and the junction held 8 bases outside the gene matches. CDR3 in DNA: TGTGCCAGCAGTTTAGGCGCTGGGGGGGGAGAGCAGTACGTC. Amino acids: CASSLGAGGGEQYV.

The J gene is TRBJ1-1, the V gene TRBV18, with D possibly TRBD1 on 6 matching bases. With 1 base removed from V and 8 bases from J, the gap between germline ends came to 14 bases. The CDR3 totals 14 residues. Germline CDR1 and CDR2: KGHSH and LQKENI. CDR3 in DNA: TGTGCCAGCTCACCACAGAACAGGGACCCCGAAGCTTTCTTT. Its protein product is CASSPQNRDPEAFF.

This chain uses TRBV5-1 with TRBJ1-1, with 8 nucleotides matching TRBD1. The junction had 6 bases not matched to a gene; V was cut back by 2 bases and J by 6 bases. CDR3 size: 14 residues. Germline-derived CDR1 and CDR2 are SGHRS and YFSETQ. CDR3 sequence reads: CASSFGQGSPEAFF. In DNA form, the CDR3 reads TGCGCCAGCAGCTTTGGACAGGGTTCGCCTGAAGCTTTCTTT.

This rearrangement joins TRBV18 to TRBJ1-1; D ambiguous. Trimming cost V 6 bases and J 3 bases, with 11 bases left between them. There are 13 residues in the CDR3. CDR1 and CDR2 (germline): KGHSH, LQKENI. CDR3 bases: TGTGCCAGCTCCCAGCAAGAGGACACTGAAGCTTTCTTT. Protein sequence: CASSQQEDTEAFF.

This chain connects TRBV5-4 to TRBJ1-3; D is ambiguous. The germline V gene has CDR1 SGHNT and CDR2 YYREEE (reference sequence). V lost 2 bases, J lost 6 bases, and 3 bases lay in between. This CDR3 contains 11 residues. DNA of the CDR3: TGTGCCAGCAGCTTCTCAAACACCATATATTTT. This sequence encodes CASSFSNTIYF.